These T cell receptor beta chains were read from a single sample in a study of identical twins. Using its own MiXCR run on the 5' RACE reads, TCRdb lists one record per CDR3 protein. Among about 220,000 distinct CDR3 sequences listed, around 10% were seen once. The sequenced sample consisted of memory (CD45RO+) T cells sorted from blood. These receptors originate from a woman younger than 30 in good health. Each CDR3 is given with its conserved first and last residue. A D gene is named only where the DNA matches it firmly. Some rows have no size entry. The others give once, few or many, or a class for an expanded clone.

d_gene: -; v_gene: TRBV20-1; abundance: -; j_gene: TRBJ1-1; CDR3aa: CSAWGLRNTEAFF; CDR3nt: TGCAGTGCTTGGGGCCTTAGGAACACTGAAGCTTTCTTT
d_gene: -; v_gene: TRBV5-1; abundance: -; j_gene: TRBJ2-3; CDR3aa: CASSLVGSLDTQYF; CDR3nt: TGCGCCAGCAGCTTGGTAGGTAGTTTGGATACGCAGTATTTT
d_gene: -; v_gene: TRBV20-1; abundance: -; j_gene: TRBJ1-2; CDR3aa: CSASPGGLYGYTF; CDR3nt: TGCAGTGCTAGCCCGGGGGGTCTCTATGGCTACACCTTC
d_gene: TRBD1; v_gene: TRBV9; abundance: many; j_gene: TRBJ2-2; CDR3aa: CASSLQGSGELFF; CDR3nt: TGTGCCAGCAGCCTACAGGGGTCCGGGGAGCTGTTTTTT
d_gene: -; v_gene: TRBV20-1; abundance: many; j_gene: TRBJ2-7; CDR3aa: CSARGQTASGSEQYF; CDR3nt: TGCAGTGCTAGAGGCCAGACAGCCAGCGGATCCGAGCAGTACTTC
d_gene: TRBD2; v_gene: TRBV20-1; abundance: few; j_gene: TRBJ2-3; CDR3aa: CSARDSERGMGTDTQYF; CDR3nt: TGCAGTGCTAGAGATAGCGAGCGGGGGATGGGCACAGATACGCAGTATTTT
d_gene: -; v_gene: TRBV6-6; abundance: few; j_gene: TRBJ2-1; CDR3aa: CASGRYYNEQFF; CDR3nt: TGTGCCAGCGGGAGGTACTACAATGAGCAGTTCTTC
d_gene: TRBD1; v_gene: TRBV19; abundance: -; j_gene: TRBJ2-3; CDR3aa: CATAPGDRRATQYF; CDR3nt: TGTGCCACCGCCCCGGGGGACAGGCGGGCTACGCAGTATTTT
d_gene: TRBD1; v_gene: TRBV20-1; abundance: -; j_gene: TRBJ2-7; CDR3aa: CSARDGTDYEQYF; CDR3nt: TGCAGTGCTAGAGATGGGACAGATTACGAGCAGTACTTC
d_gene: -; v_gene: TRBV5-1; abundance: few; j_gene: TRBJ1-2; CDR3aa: CASSPAQASPNYGYTF; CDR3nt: TGCGCCAGCAGCCCTGCACAGGCTTCCCCGAACTATGGCTACACCTTC
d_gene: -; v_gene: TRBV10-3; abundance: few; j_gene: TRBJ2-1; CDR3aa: CAIRVSGNGYNEQFF; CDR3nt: TGTGCCATCAGGGTGTCGGGAAACGGCTACAATGAGCAGTTCTTC
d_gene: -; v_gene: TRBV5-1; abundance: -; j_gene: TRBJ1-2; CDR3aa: CASSSAWGTHNYGYTF; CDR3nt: TGCGCCAGCAGCTCAGCGTGGGGGACTCATAACTATGGCTACACCTTC
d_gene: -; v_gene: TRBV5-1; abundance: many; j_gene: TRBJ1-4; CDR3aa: CASSSGGPTNEKLFF; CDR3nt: TGCGCCAGCAGCTCCGGAGGTCCAACTAATGAAAAACTGTTTTTT
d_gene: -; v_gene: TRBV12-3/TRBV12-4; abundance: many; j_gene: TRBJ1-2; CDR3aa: CASSLGGGGYTF; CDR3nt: TGCGCCAGCAGCTTGGGGGGAGGTGGCTACACCTTC
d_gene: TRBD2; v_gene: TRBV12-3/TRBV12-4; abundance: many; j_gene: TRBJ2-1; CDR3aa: CASSFGLAGYNEQFF; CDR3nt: TGTGCCAGCAGTTTTGGCCTAGCGGGTTACAATGAGCAGTTCTTC
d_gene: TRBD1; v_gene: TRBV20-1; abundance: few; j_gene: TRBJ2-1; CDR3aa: CSARQPRDSRGWNEQFF; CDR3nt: TGCAGTGCTAGACAACCAAGGGACAGCAGGGGATGGAATGAGCAGTTCTTC
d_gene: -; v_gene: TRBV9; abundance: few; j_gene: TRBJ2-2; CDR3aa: CASSVSEGANTGELFF; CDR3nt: TGTGCCAGCAGCGTTTCTGAGGGAGCGAACACCGGGGAGCTGTTTTTT
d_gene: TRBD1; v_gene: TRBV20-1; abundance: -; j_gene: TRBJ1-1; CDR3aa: CSARQGPMNTEAFF; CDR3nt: TGCAGTGCCCGACAGGGTCCCATGAACACTGAAGCTTTCTTT
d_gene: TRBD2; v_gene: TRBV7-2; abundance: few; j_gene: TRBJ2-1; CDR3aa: CASSSLAGWHEQFF; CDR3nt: TGTGCCAGCAGCTCTCTAGCGGGGTGGCATGAGCAGTTCTTC
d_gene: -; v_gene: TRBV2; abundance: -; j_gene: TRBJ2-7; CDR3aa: CASSEETYEQYF; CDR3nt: TGTGCCAGCAGTGAAGAAACCTACGAGCAGTACTTC
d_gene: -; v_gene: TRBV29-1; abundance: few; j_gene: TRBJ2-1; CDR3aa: CSVQERTPNEQFF; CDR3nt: TGCAGCGTTCAGGAGCGGACCCCAAATGAGCAGTTCTTC
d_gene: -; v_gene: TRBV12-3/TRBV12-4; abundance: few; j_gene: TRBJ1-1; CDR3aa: CASSFIWAPLNTEAFF; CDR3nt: TGTGCCAGCAGTTTTATTTGGGCTCCACTGAACACTGAAGCTTTCTTT